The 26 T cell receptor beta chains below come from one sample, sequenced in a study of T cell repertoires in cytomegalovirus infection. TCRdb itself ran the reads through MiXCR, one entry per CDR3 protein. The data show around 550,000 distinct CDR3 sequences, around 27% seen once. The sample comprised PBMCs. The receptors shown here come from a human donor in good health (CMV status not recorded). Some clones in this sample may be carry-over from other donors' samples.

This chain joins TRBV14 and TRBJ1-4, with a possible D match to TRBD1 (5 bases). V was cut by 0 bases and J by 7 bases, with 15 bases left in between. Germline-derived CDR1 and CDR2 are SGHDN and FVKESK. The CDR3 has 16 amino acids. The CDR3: CASSQDLTGPGEKLFF. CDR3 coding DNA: TGTGCCAGCAGCCAAGATCTGACGGGGCCTGGTGAAAAACTGTTTTTT. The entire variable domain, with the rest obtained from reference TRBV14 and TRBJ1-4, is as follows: EAGVTQFPSHSVIEKGQTVTLRCDPISGHDNLYWYRRVMGKEIKFLLHFVKESKQDESGMPNNRFLAERTGGTYSTLKVQPAELEDSGVYFCASSQDLTGPGEKLFFGSGTQLSVL.

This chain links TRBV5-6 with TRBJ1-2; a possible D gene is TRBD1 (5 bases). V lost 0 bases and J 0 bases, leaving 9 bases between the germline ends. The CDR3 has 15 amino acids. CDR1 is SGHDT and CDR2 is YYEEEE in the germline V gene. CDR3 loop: CASSLGTSANYGYTF. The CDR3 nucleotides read TGTGCCAGCAGCTTGGGGACAAGCGCTAACTATGGCTACACCTTC.

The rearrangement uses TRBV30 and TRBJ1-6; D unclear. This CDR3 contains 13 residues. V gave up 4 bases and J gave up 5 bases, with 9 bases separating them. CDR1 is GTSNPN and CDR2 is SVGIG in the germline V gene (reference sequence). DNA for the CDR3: TGTGCCTGGACAGCAGCGGATAATTCACCCCTCCACTTT. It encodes CAWTAADNSPLHF.

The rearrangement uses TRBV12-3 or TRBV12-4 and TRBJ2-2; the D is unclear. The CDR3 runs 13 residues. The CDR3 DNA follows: TGTGCAGCCTTGCGTACGAACACCGGGGAGCTGTTTTTT. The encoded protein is CAALRTNTGELFF.

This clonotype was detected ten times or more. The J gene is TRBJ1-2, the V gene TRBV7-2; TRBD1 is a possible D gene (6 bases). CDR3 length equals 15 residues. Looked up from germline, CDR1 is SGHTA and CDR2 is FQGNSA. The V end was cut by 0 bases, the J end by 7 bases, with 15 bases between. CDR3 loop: CASSLAGAGTRGYTF. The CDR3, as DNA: TGTGCCAGCAGCTTAGCGGGGGCAGGGACGCGTGGCTACACCTTC.

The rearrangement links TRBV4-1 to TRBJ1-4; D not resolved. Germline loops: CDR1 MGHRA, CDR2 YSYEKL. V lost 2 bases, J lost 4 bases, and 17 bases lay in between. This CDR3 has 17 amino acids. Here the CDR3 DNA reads TGCGCCAGCAGCCAACCCGGACGGATGCGGGTTAATGAAAAACTGTTTTTT. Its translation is CASSQPGRMRVNEKLFF.

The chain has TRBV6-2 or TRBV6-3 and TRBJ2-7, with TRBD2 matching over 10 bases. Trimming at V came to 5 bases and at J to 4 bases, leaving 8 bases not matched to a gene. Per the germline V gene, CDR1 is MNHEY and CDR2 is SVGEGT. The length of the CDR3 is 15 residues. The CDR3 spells CASSRPLAGEYEQYF. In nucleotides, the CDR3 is TGTGCCAGCAGTAGACCTCTAGCGGGAGAATACGAGCAGTACTTC.

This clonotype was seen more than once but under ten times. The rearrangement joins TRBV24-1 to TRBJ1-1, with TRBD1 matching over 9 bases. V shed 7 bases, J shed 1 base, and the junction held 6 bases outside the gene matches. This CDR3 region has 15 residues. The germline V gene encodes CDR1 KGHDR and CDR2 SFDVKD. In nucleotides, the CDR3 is TGTGCCACCAGCGACCCGACAGGGGGGAACACTGAAGCTTTCTTT. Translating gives CATSDPTGGNTEAFF.

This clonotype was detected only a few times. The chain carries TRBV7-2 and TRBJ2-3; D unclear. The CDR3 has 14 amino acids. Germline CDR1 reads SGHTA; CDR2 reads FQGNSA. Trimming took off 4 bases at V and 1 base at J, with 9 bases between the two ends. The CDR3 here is CASSSAAGTDTQYF. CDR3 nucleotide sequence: TGTGCCAGCAGCTCCGCTGCTGGCACAGATACGCAGTATTTT.

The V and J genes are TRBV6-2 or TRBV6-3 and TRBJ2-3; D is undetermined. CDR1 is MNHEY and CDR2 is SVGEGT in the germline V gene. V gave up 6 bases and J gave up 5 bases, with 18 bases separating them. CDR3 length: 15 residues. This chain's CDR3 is CASSQGPFGIDTQYF. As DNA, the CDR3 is TGTGCCAGCAGCCAAGGACCTTTTGGCATAGATACGCAGTATTTT.

In DNA form, the CDR3 reads TGTGCCAGCAGTGTATCGGGGACACCACAAGAGACCCAGTACTTC. This codes for CASSVSGTPQETQYF. The chain links TRBV6-1 to TRBJ2-5, with D possibly TRBD1 on 6 matching bases. V lost 4 bases to trimming and J lost 2 bases, with 14 bases between them. Germline assignment: CDR1 MNHNS and CDR2 SASEGT. CDR3 length: 15 amino acids.

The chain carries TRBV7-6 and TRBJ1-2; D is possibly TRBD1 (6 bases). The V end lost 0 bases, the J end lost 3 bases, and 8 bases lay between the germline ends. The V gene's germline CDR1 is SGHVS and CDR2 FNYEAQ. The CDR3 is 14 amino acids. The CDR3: CASSLAAGDYGYTF. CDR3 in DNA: TGTGCCAGCAGCTTAGCGGCAGGGGACTATGGCTACACCTTC. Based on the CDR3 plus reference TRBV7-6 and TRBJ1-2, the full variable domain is GAGVSQSPRYKVTKRGQDVALRCDPISGHVSLYWYRQALGQGPEFLTYFNYEAQQDKSGLPNDRFSAERPEGSISTLTIQRTEQRDSAMYRCASSLAAGDYGYTFGSGTRLTVV.

CDR3 amino acids: CSVGLIGAGNEKLFF. CDR3 DNA sequence: TGCAGCGTGGGATTGATAGGGGCCGGAAATGAAAAACTGTTTTTT. This rearrangement joins TRBV29-1 to TRBJ1-4; D perhaps matches TRBD1 (5 bases). The V and J ends lost 6 bases and 5 bases respectively, with 19 bases between them. The CDR3 runs to 15 residues. Germline CDR1 is SQVTM and CDR2 is ANQGSEA.

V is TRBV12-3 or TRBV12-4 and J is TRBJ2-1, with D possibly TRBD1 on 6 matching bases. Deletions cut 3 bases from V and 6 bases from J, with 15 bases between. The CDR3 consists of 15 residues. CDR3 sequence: CASSFRGGPPNEQFF. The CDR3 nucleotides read TGTGCCAGCAGTTTTCGAGGGGGACCACCCAATGAGCAGTTCTTC.

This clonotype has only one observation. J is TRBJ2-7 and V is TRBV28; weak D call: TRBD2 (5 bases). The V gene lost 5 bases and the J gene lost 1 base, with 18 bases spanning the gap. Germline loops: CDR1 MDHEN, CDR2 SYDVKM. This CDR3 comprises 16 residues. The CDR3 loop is CASSPLFGAESYEQYF. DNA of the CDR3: TGTGCCAGCAGTCCCCTCTTCGGAGCGGAGTCCTACGAGCAGTACTTC. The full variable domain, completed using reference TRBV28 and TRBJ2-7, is DVKVTQSSRYLVKRTGEKVFLECVQDMDHENMFWYRQDPGLGLRLIYFSYDVKMKEKGDIPEGYSVSREKKERFSLILESASTNQTSMYLCASSPLFGAESYEQYFGPGTRLTVT.

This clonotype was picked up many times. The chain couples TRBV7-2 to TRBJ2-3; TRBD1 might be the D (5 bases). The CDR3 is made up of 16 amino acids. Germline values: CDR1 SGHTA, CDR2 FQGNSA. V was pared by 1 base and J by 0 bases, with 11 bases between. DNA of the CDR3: TGTGCCAGCAGCTTAGTCGAAGCAGGGAGCACAGATACGCAGTATTTT. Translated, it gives CASSLVEAGSTDTQYF.

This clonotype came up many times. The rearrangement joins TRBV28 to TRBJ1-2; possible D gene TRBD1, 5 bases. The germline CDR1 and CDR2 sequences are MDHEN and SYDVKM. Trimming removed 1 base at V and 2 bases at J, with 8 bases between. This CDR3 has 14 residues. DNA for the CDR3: TGTGCCAGCAGTTTATTTTCAGGGAACTATGGCTACACCTTC. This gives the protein CASSLFSGNYGYTF.

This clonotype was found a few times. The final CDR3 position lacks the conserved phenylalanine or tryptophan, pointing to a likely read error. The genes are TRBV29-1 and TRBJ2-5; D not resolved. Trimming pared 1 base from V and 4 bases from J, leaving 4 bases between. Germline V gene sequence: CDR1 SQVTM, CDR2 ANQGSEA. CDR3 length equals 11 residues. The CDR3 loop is CSVEVGETQYL. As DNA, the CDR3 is TGCAGCGTTGAAGTAGGAGAGACCCAGTACCTC.

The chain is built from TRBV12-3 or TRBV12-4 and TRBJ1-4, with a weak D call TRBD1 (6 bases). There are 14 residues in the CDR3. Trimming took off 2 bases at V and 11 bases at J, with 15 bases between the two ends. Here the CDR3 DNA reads TGTGCCAGCAGTTTATCCAGGGGTGAGGGGAAACTGTTTTTT. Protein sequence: CASSLSRGEGKLFF.

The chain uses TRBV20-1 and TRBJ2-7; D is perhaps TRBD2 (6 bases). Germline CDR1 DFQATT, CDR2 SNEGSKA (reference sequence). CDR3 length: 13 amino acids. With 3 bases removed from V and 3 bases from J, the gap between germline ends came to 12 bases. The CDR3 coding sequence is TGCAGTGCTAGCGGGAGCTCATACTACGAGCAGTACTTC. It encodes CSASGSSYYEQYF.

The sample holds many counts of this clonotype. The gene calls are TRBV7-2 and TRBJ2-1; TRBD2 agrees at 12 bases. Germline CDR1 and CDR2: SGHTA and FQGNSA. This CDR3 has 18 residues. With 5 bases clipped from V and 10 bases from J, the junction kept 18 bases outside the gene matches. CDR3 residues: CASSPASVASGRADEQFF. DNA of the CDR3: TGTGCCAGCAGCCCTGCTTCGGTTGCTAGCGGGAGGGCAGACGAGCAGTTCTTC.

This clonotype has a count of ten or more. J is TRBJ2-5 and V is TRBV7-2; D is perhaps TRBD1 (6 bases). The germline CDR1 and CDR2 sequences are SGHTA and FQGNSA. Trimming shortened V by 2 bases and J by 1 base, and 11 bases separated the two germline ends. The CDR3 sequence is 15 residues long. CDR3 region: CASSLMPTGQETQYF. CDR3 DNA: TGTGCCAGCAGCTTAATGCCGACAGGCCAAGAGACCCAGTACTTC.

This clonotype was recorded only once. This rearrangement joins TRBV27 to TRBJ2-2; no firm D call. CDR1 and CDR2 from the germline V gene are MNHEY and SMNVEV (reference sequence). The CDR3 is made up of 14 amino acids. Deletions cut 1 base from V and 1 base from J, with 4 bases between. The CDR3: CASSLLQNTGELFF. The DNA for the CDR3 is TGTGCCAGCAGTTTATTACAGAACACCGGGGAGCTGTTTTTT.

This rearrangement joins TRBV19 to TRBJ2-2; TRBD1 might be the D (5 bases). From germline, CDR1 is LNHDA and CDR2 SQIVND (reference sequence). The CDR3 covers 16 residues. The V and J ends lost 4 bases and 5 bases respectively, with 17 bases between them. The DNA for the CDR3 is TGTGCCAGTAGTACTAGAAAGGGGCAGTGGACCGGGGAGCTGTTTTTT. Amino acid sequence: CASSTRKGQWTGELFF.

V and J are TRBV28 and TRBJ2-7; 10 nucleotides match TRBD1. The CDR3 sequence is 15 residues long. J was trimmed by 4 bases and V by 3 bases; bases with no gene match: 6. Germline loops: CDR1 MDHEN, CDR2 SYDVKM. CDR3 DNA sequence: TGTGCCAGCAGTTTTGGGACAGGGGTTCGGTACGAGCAGTACTTC. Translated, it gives CASSFGTGVRYEQYF.

DNA for the CDR3: TGTGCCAGCAGTTATCGCAGGGAGGATCAGCCCCAGCATTTT. This sequence encodes CASSYRREDQPQHF. V is TRBV6-2 or TRBV6-3 and J is TRBJ1-5, with D possibly being TRBD1 (5 bases). The germline V gene encodes CDR1 MNHEY and CDR2 SVGEGT. Trimming took 3 bases from V and 5 from J, leaving 11 bases between them. CDR3 length: 14 amino acids.